The following is a T cell receptor beta chain sequence with its context. CDR3 length: 15 amino acids. Germline CDR1 and CDR2: SGDLS and YYNGEE. The germline V and J ends were trimmed by 2 bases and 2 bases, with 14 bases remaining between them. This specimen comes from a study of technical replicates of blood from several donors. Sequencing used immunoSEQ multiplex PCR; TCRdb keeps in-frame clones, though not all of them. The data contain around 68,000 clones, about 97% of them singletons. This receptor was obtained from a human donor in good health. Sequenced: T cells isolated from PBMCs. This chain joins TRBV9 and TRBJ2-7, with a weak D call TRBD2 (6 bases). The DNA of the CDR3 is TGTGCCAGCAGCGTCGCCGGGACTTCCACCTACGAGCAGTACTTC. Residues: CASSVAGTSTYEQYF.